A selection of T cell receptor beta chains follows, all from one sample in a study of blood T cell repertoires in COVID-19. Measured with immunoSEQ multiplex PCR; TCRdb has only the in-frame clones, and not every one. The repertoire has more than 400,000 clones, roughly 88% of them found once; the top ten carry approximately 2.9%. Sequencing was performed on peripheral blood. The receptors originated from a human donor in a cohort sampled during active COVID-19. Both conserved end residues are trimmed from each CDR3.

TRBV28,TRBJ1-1,ASRDLDRVSMNTEAF
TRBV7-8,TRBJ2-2,ASSLARDRGDTNTGELF
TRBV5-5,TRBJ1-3,ASSSSGGSGNTIY
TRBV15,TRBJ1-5,ATSRTPDRYNQPQH
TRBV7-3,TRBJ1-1,ASSETGTAKRLEAF
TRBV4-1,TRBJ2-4,ASSHPLAGRAKNIQY
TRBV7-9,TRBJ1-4,ASSYPRGAGTNEKLF
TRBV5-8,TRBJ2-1,ASPRLRGSYNEQF
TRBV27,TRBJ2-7,ASSLGENLYEQY
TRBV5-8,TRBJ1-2,ASSFQNYGYT
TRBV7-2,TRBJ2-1,ASSPPGLAFDEQF
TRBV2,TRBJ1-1,ASSPDRRNTEAF
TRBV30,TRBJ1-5,AWSYSRGLGQPQH
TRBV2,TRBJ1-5,ASSRGLADQPQH
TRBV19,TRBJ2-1,ASSTDRTLGSEQF
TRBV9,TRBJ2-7,ASSRGQAILYEQY
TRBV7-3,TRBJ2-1,ASSPPGAGRTYNEQF
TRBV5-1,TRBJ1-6,ATASGTGNSPLH
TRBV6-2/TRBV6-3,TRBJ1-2,ASSHQGGTGGAGYGYT
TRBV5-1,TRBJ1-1,ASSLLAAQGTEAF
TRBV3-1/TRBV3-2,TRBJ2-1,ASSQGSGSHNEQF
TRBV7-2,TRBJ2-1,ASSLDSGLAWNEQF
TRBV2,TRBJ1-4,ASSLRAGATNEKLF
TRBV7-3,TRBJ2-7,ASSLTSGSSYEQY
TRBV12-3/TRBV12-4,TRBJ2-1,ASSSPKF
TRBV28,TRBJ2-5,ASRQGGQETQY
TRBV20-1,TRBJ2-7,SARIDPEQY
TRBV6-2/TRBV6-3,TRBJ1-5,ASSYSFRDSGNQPQH
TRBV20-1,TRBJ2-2,SALSQEELF
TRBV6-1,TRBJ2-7,ASSEGGGGFYEQY
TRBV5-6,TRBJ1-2,ASSPSGEYGYT